The 12 T cell receptor beta chains below all came from one sample that was sequenced in a study of blood T cell repertoires in COVID-19. Only in-frame clones appear in the TCRdb table, and some are missing; sequencing was by immunoSEQ multiplex PCR. The data hold about 140,000 clones, with about 83% observed a single time. Sample: peripheral blood. Receptors were obtained from a human donor in a cohort sampled during active COVID-19.

V gene TRBV14 combines with J gene TRBJ2-2; TRBD2 aligns across 12 bases. V shed 6 bases, J shed 4 bases, and the junction held 9 bases outside the gene matches. Germline values: CDR1 SGHDN, CDR2 FVKESK. This CDR3 comprises 17 residues. The CDR3 nucleotides read TGTGCCAGCAGAAGAACAGGACTAGCGGGATCCACCGGGGAGCTGTTTTTT. Residues: CASRRTGLAGSTGELFF. The variable domain in full, completed from reference TRBV14 and TRBJ2-2, reads EAGVTQFPSHSVIEKGQTVTLRCDPISGHDNLYWYRRVMGKEIKFLLHFVKESKQDESGMPNNRFLAERTGGTYSTLKVQPAELEDSGVYFCASRRTGLAGSTGELFFGEGSRLTVL.

The chain combines TRBV6-5 with TRBJ1-3; maybe TRBD1 (6 bases). CDR1 is MNHEY, CDR2 SVGAGI, per germline. The V end lost 7 bases, the J end lost 2 bases, and 9 bases lay between the germline ends. The CDR3 runs 13 residues. CDR3 protein: CASTRQAGNTIYF. CDR3 nucleotide sequence: TGTGCCAGCACTAGACAGGCTGGAAACACCATATATTTT.

This chain links TRBV28 with TRBJ2-1; 13 positions agree with TRBD2. This CDR3 contains 19 residues. Germline V lookup: CDR1 MDHEN, CDR2 SYDVKM. Losses at the gene ends were 3 bases for V and 6 bases for J; bases not matched to a gene: 14. This CDR3 reads CASSFRLAGGSRGINEQFF. In DNA, the CDR3 is TGTGCCAGCAGTTTTCGACTAGCGGGAGGTTCTCGTGGGATCAATGAGCAGTTCTTC.

This chain joins TRBV5-1 and TRBJ2-1, with D possibly TRBD2 on 6 matching bases. The ends were cut back, 3 bases at V and 12 bases at J, with 10 bases in the middle. CDR3 length: 11 residues. The germline CDR1 and CDR2 sequences are SGHRS and YFSETQ. The CDR3 region has the DNA TGCGCCAGCAGCTCCGGGACTTCGCAGTTCTTC. Its protein is CASSSGTSQFF. Full variable domain (rest looked up from reference TRBV5-1 and TRBJ2-1): KAGVTQTPRYLIKTRGQQVTLSCSPISGHRSVSWYQQTPGQGLQFLFEYFSETQRNKGNFPGRFSGRQFSNSRSEMNVSTLELGDSALYLCASSSGTSQFFGPGTRLTVL.

J is TRBJ2-1 and V is TRBV3-1 (or the pseudogene TRBV3-2); TRBD2 might be the D (5 bases). Trimming pared 0 bases from V and 9 bases from J, leaving 9 bases between. The CDR3 runs to 13 residues. Germline values: CDR1 LGHDT, CDR2 YNNKEL (reference sequence). The CDR3 loop reads CASSQELGGEQFF. In nucleotides, the CDR3 is TGTGCCAGCAGCCAAGAGCTAGGAGGTGAGCAGTTCTTC.

The chain recombines TRBV6-1 with TRBJ1-1; D call uncertain. CDR3 length equals 13 residues. The germline V gene encodes CDR1 MNHNS and CDR2 SASEGT. Between the trimmed V and J ends, which lost 0 bases and 9 bases, there was a span of 11 bases. CDR3 protein: CASSEASGIQAFF. In nucleotides, the CDR3 is TGTGCCAGCAGTGAAGCGAGCGGGATTCAAGCTTTCTTT.

This chain joins TRBV14 and TRBJ2-2; 10 bases align to TRBD2. J gave up 6 bases and V 6 bases, and 10 bases lay outside the gene matches. Per the germline V gene, CDR1 is SGHDN and CDR2 is FVKESK. The CDR3 consists of 16 residues. The CDR3 sequence: CASSPLAGVPSGELFF. The CDR3 region has the DNA TGTGCCAGCAGTCCTCTAGCGGGAGTGCCATCCGGGGAGCTGTTTTTT.

This chain connects TRBV6-5 to TRBJ2-7, with D possibly being TRBD2 (7 bases). Germline V gene lookup returns CDR1 MNHEY and CDR2 SVGAGI. This CDR3 is 15 amino acids long. Trimming cost V 7 bases and J 1 base, with 17 bases left between them. The DNA of the CDR3 is TGTGCCAGCACATCTGAGGGAGGGGGATCCTACGAGCAGTACTTC. Translated, it gives CASTSEGGGSYEQYF.

The gene calls are TRBV10-3 and TRBJ2-1; perhaps TRBD2 as D (6 bases). This CDR3 has 16 amino acids. The V and J ends lost 2 bases and 0 bases respectively, with 11 bases between them. Germline CDR1 and CDR2: ENHRY and SYGVKD. The CDR3 coding sequence is TGTGCCATCAGTGAGGTAGCGGTAAGCTCCTACAATGAGCAGTTCTTC. Translating it yields CAISEVAVSSYNEQFF.

This rearrangement joins TRBV29-1 to TRBJ2-3; 7 bases match TRBD2. After removal of 4 bases from V and 1 base from J, the junction contained 2 bases not matched to a gene. CDR3 length: 13 residues. Germline values: CDR1 SQVTM, CDR2 ANQGSEA. The chain's CDR3 is CSVVTSGTDTQYF. Here the CDR3 DNA reads TGCAGCGTTGTTACTAGCGGCACAGATACGCAGTATTTT.

Only a few counts were recorded for this clone. The chain uses TRBV7-9 and TRBJ2-1; tentatively, D is TRBD2 (5 bases). The CDR3 covers 14 residues. Deletions cut 1 base from V and 9 bases from J, with 13 bases between. Looked up from germline, CDR1 is SEHNR and CDR2 is FQNEAQ (reference sequence). The CDR3 nucleotides read TGTGCCAGCAGCTTAGTAGGCCTAGCAGTTGAGCAGTTCTTC. It encodes CASSLVGLAVEQFF.

The chain combines TRBV18 with TRBJ2-1; D perhaps matches TRBD1 (5 bases). The V end was cut by 3 bases, the J end by 0 bases, with 12 bases between. The length of the CDR3 is 16 residues. The germline V gene encodes CDR1 KGHSH and CDR2 LQKENI. The CDR3 spells CASSPRQPRSYNEQFF. For the CDR3, the DNA is TGTGCCAGCTCACCGAGACAGCCCCGCTCCTACAATGAGCAGTTCTTC.